One sample yielded the 11 T cell receptor beta chains listed below, sequenced in a study of T cells in Graves' hyperthyroidism and ophthalmopathy. Amplified regions were TCR beta CDR3 sequences from RNA transcripts. When the TCR CDR3 underwent first-round RT-PCR, the HTBI primer set was used. From the multiplex PCR reads, TCRdb called clonotypes with MiXCR, one entry per CDR3 protein. The sample contains 600,000 to 700,000 distinct CDR3 sequences, 45% of which appear only once. The sequencing sample was made of peripheral blood or thyroid tissue (not recorded which). The receptor source for this set is an adult man with Graves' disease, either hyperthyroidism or ophthalmopathy (not recorded which).

In its sample, this clonotype was seen many times. The rearrangement joins TRBV7-9 to TRBJ1-6; 7 bases agree with TRBD1. Losses at the gene ends were 7 bases for V and 8 bases for J; bases not matched to a gene: 2. There are 12 residues in the CDR3. Germline CDR1 reads SEHNR; CDR2 reads FQNEAQ (reference sequence). Here the CDR3 DNA reads TGTGCCAGCACTACAGGGGATTCACCCCTCCACTTT. It translates to CASTTGDSPLHF.

The CDR3 nucleotides read TGTGCCAGCAGTATTAACAGGGGAGGTGAAGCTTTCTTT. This codes for CASSINRGGEAFF. The V call is TRBV11-2, the J call TRBJ1-1; 7 nucleotides match TRBD1. CDR3 length: 13 amino acids. Germline values: CDR1 SGHAT, CDR2 FQNNGV. V was pared by 6 bases and J by 7 bases, with 8 bases of the junction left unmatched.

With respect to this clonotype: Compared with germline, one end of the junction differs, possibly owing to a read error. This rearrangement joins TRBV2 to TRBJ2-2, with TRBD2 identical over 12 bases. Germline CDR1 is SNHLY and CDR2 is FYNNEI. The CDR3 length is 16 residues. For the CDR3, the DNA is TGTGCCAGCAAGAGACTAGCGGGAGATGGCACCGGGGGGCTGTTTTTT. Amino acids: CASKRLAGDGTGGLFF.

The CDR3 reads CASSRARGLETQYF. Here the CDR3 DNA reads TGTGCCAGCAGCCGGGCCAGGGGACTGGAGACCCAGTACTTC. V is TRBV6-1 and J is TRBJ2-5; D might be TRBD1 or TRBD2, each matching 6 bases. Germline V gives CDR1 MNHNS, CDR2 SASEGT. The CDR3 sequence is 14 residues long. The germline V and J ends were trimmed by 6 bases and 5 bases, with 16 bases remaining between them.

CDR3 nucleotides: TGTGCCACCAAAACGGGGAATTCACCCCTCCACTTT. It codes for CATKTGNSPLHF. The chain couples TRBV10-3 to TRBJ1-6; D gene ambiguous. The germline gives CDR1 ENHRY, CDR2 SYGVKD. The CDR3 runs 12 residues. V lost 10 bases to trimming and J lost 7 bases, with 11 bases between them.

Only a few counts were recorded for this clonotype. The chain carries TRBV12-3 or TRBV12-4 and TRBJ1-2; D is unresolved. The CDR3 runs 13 residues. The V gene lost 6 bases and the J gene lost 5 bases, with 13 bases spanning the gap. The CDR3 DNA reads as TGTGCCAGCAGACCACGGACGGATTATGGCTACACCTTC. As protein: CASRPRTDYGYTF.

The chain links TRBV9 to TRBJ2-5; the match to TRBD2 covers 14 bases. V shed 3 bases, J shed 1 base, and the junction held 2 bases outside the gene matches. The CDR3 spans 16 residues. The germline V gene encodes CDR1 SGDLS and CDR2 YYNGEE. As DNA, the CDR3 is TGTGCCAGCAGCGCTGGGACTAGCGGGGGCCAAGAGACCCAGTACTTC. This encodes CASSAGTSGGQETQYF.

This clonotype was observed a handful of times. The chain carries TRBV24-1 and TRBJ1-1; D possibly corresponds to TRBD1 (5 bases). With 5 bases removed from V and 4 bases from J, the gap between germline ends came to 10 bases. Germline V CDR1 and CDR2: KGHDR, SFDVKD. There are 13 residues in the CDR3. CDR3 residues: CATSVGGTTEAFF. The CDR3, as DNA: TGTGCCACCAGTGTTGGGGGAACCACTGAAGCTTTCTTT.

V gene TRBV7-8 combines with J gene TRBJ2-3; 9 bases fit TRBD2. Germline V lookup: CDR1 SGHVS, CDR2 FQNEAQ. This CDR3 is built from 16 residues. V dropped 1 base and J dropped 2; count of bases not matched to a gene: 4. The CDR3 region is CASSLGLAGLTDTQYF. CDR3 DNA sequence: TGTGCCAGCAGCTTAGGTCTAGCGGGGCTCACAGATACGCAGTATTTT.

This clonotype was counted ten times or more. V gene TRBV15 combines with J gene TRBJ1-2; D is perhaps TRBD1 (5 bases). The CDR3 is 15 amino acids. Germline V gene lookup returns CDR1 LNHNV and CDR2 YYDKDF (reference sequence). With 3 bases removed from V and 5 bases from J, the gap between germline ends came to 16 bases. Here the CDR3 DNA reads TGTGCCACCAGCAGCGTCGCCGGGACGTCTTATGGCTACACCTTC. Translation: CATSSVAGTSYGYTF.

A word on this clonotype: Possible read error: a much larger clone is one base away. The rearrangement joins TRBV10-3 to TRBJ2-7; 7 bases map to TRBD2. This CDR3 contains 13 residues. The junction had 4 bases not matched to a gene; V was cut back by 5 bases and J by 3 bases. The germline gives CDR1 ENHRY, CDR2 SYGVKD. As DNA, the CDR3 is TGTGCCATCAGTAGGCGGGAGAACTACGAGCAGTACTTC. Translation gives CAISRRENYEQYF.